Included here is one T cell receptor (beta chain) sequence, with context. Its target is not known. J gave up 13 bases and V 2 bases, and 2 bases lay outside the gene matches. Germline V CDR1 and CDR2: DFQATT, SNEGSKA (reference sequence). There are 11 residues in the CDR3. The entry originates in a study of post-analysis software for immune sequencing data. Study as a whole: Relapsing-remitting, secondary progressive and progressive-relapsing multiple sclerosis courses were included. Whole-study results and caveats: Patients carried roughly 5 TRBV segments more frequently than controls did, and TRBV5-6, TRBV5-1 and TRBV20-1 were among them. Compared with controls, patients showed significantly lower normalized Chao1 diversity.

Included in the TCR beta cDNA libraries were unique molecular identifiers. TCRdb used MiXCR to reprocess the PCR reads, holding one entry per CDR3 protein. The sample lists about 820,000 distinct CDR3 sequences, approximately 50% occurring once. This sequence was found in a girl aged 5-17 years with multiple sclerosis. The specimen was blood. V usage is TRBV20-1 and J usage is TRBJ2-4; 10 bases line up with TRBD2. The CDR3 protein is CSARLAGEQYF. CDR3 nucleotides: TGCAGTGCTAGACTAGCGGGAGAGCAGTACTTC.